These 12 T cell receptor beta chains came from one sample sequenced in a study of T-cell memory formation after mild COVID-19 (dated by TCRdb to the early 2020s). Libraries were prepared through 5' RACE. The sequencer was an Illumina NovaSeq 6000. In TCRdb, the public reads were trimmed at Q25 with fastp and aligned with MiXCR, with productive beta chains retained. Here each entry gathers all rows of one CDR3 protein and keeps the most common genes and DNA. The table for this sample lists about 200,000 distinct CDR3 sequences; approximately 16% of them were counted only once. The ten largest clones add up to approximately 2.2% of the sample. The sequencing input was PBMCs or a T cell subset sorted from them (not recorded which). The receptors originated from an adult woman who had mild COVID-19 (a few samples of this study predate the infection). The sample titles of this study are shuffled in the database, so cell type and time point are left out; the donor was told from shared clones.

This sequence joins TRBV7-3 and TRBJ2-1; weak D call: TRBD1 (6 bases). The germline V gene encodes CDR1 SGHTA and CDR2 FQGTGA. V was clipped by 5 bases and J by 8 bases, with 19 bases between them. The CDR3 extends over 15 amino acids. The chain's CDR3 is CASSQSSLRGYEQFF. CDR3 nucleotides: TGTGCCAGCAGCCAGTCCTCGCTCAGGGGCTATGAGCAGTTCTTC.

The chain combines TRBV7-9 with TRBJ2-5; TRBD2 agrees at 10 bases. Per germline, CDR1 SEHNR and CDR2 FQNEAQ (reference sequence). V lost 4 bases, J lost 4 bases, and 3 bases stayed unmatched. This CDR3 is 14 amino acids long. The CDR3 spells CASSSSGGPETQYF. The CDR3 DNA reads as TGTGCCAGCAGCTCTAGCGGGGGACCAGAGACCCAGTACTTC.

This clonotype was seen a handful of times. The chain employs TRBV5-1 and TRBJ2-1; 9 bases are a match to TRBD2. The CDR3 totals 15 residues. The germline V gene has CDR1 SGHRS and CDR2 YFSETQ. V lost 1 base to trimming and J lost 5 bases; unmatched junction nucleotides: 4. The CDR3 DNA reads TGCGCCAGCAGCTTGCTGCGGGAGGGTGACAATGAGCAGTTCTTC. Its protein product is CASSLLREGDNEQFF.

CDR3 loop: CASSSPSGFSYEQYF. CDR3 sequence (DNA): TGTGCCAGCAGCTCACCCTCGGGTTTTAGCTACGAGCAGTACTTC. This sequence joins TRBV11-2 and TRBJ2-7, with no clear D. Per the germline V gene, CDR1 is SGHAT and CDR2 is FQNNGV. Between the trimmed V and J ends, which lost 4 bases and 3 bases, there was a span of 16 bases. CDR3 size: 15 residues. Filled out from reference TRBV11-2 and TRBJ2-7, the complete variable domain reads EAGVAQSPRYKIIEKRQSVAFWCNPISGHATLYWYQQILGQGPKLLIQFQNNGVVDDSQLPKDRFSAERLKGVDSTLKIQPAKLEDSAVYLCASSSPSGFSYEQYFGPGTRLTVT.

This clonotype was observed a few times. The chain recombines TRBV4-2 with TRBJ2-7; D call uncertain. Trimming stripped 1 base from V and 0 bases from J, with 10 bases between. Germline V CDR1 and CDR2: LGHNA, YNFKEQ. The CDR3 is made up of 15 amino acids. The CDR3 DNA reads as TGTGCCAGCAGCCAAGCTCACTTGAGCTCCTACGAGCAGTACTTC. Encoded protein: CASSQAHLSSYEQYF.

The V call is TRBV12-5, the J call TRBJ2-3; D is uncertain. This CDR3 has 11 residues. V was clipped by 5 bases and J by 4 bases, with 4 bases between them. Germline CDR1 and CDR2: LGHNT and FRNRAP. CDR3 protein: CASGTADTQYF. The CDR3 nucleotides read TGTGCTAGTGGTACGGCAGATACGCAGTATTTT.

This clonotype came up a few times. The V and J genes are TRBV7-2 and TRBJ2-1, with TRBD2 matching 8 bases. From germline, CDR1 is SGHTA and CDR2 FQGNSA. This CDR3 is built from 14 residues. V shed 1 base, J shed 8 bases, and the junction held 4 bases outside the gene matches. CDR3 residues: CASSLDGRAHEQFF. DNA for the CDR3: TGTGCCAGCAGCTTAGACGGGAGGGCCCATGAGCAGTTCTTC.

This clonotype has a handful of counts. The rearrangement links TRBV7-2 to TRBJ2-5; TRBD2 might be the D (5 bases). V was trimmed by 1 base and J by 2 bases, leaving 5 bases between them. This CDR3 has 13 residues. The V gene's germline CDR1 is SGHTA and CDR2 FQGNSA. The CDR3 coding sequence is TGTGCCAGCAGCTTAGAGCGGCAAGAGACCCAGTACTTC. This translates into CASSLERQETQYF.

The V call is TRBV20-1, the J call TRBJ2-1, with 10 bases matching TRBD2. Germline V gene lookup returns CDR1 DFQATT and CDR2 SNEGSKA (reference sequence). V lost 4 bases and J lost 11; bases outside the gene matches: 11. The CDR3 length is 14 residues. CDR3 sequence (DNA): TGCAGTGCTATGGAAAGCGGGGGGGCTAAGAAGCAGTTCTTC. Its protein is CSAMESGGAKKQFF.

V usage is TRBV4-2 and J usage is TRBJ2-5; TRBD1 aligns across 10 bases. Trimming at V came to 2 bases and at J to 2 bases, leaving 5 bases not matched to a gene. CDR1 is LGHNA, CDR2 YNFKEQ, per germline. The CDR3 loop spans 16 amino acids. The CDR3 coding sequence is TGTGCCAGCAGCCAATCTCCGGGACAGGGGCAAGAGACCCAGTACTTC. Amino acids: CASSQSPGQGQETQYF.

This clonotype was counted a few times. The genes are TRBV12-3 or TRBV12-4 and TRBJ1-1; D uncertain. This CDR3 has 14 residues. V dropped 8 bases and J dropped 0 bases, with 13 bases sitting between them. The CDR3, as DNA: TGTGCCAGCGCCTCTCACCGCCTGAACACTGAAGCTTTCTTT. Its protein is CASASHRLNTEAFF.

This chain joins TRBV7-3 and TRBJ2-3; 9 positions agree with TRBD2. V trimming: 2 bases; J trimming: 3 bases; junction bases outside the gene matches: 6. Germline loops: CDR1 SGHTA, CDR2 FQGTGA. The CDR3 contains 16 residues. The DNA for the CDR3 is TGTGCCAGCAGCTTAGCGGGGGGGGCGAGGACAGATACGCAGTATTTT. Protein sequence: CASSLAGGARTDTQYF.